The rows below give T cell receptor beta chains drawn from one sample of a study of T cells after yellow fever vaccination. Each CDR3 protein gets one entry after TCRdb re-called the 5' RACE reads with MiXCR. The table records about 230,000 distinct CDR3 sequences, approximately 6.3% of them present only once. The sequences come from CD4+ T cells sorted from PBMCs, collected on the day of the yellow fever booster vaccination. The receptor set was obtained from a man under 40 who received the YFV17D yellow fever vaccine. The CDR3 runs from the conserved cysteine through the conserved F or W. The D gene is left open where the match is weak. Expanded clones are given a class, and other clones once, few, many or no size at all.

CDR3aa | CDR3nt | j_gene | abundance | v_gene | d_gene
CASSLSGDEQFF | TGCGCCAGCAGCTTATCAGGAGATGAGCAGTTCTTC | TRBJ2-1 | many | TRBV5-1 | NA
CASTLPLSGGRDTQYF | TGTGCCAGCACTTTACCGTTATCGGGAGGGCGAGATACGCAGTATTTT | TRBJ2-3 | NA | TRBV6-2/TRBV6-3 | TRBD2
CSASRGLTYNEQFF | TGCAGTGCTAGTAGGGGGCTAACTTACAATGAGCAGTTCTTC | TRBJ2-1 | many | TRBV20-1 | TRBD1
CASSYGHSSYEQYF | TGTGCCAGCAGTTACGGTCACAGCTCCTACGAGCAGTACTTC | TRBJ2-7 | many | TRBV6-5 | NA
CASSPGQGREPQHF | TGTGCCAGCAGCCCAGGACAGGGTCGAGAGCCCCAGCATTTT | TRBJ1-5 | NA | TRBV14 | TRBD1
CASSRTGLVYTEAFF | TGTGCCAGCAGCCGGACAGGGTTAGTCTACACTGAAGCTTTCTTT | TRBJ1-1 | NA | TRBV7-2 | TRBD1
CASSFERGTQKAYEQYF | TGTGCCAGCAGTTTCGAGAGAGGGACCCAGAAAGCCTACGAGCAGTACTTC | TRBJ2-7 | many | TRBV27 | NA
CSARSQRSYEQYF | TGCAGTGCTAGAAGTCAGCGCTCCTACGAGCAGTACTTC | TRBJ2-7 | few | TRBV20-1 | NA
CSARDFRVASTDTQYF | TGCAGTGCTAGAGATTTCAGGGTAGCTAGCACAGATACGCAGTATTTT | TRBJ2-3 | many | TRBV20-1 | NA
CASSPWRDRVYEQYF | TGTGCCAGCAGCCCCTGGAGGGATCGGGTGTACGAGCAGTACTTC | TRBJ2-7 | many | TRBV3-1 | NA
CASSFGVLGYGYTF | TGTGCCAGCAGTTTTGGGGTACTCGGGTATGGCTACACCTTC | TRBJ1-2 | few | TRBV7-2 | NA
CASSVGLNTEAFF | TGCGCCAGCAGCGTAGGACTGAACACTGAAGCTTTCTTT | TRBJ1-1 | NA | TRBV5-1 | NA
CASSTGGMAGYTQYF | TGTGCCAGCAGCACCGGGGGGATGGCGGGGTATACGCAGTATTTT | TRBJ2-3 | many | TRBV7-6 | TRBD2
CATSRDFRRGYTF | TGTGCCACCAGCAGAGATTTTCGGAGAGGCTACACCTTC | TRBJ1-2 | NA | TRBV15 | NA
CSARGGQGLRETQYF | TGCAGTGCTAGAGGGGGACAGGGACTACGCGAGACCCAGTACTTC | TRBJ2-5 | many | TRBV20-1 | TRBD1
CASSQQLLARSTGELFF | TGCGCCAGCAGCCAACAGCTACTAGCCCGCAGCACCGGGGAGCTGTTTTTT | TRBJ2-2 | many | TRBV4-3 | NA
CASSVQGRRQETQYF | TGCGCCAGCAGCGTCCAGGGACGGCGCCAAGAGACCCAGTACTTC | TRBJ2-5 | many | TRBV5-1 | NA
CACSPNSLAGEGRETQYF | TGTGCCTGCAGTCCCAATTCCCTAGCGGGAGAGGGCAGAGAGACCCAGTACTTC | TRBJ2-5 | NA | TRBV12-3/TRBV12-4 | TRBD2
CASSTGLAGAYEQYF | TGCGCCAGCAGCACAGGACTAGCGGGAGCCTACGAGCAGTACTTC | TRBJ2-7 | many | TRBV5-1 | TRBD2
CSGGDRGNYEQYF | TGCAGTGGCGGGGACAGGGGAAACTACGAGCAGTACTTC | TRBJ2-7 | many | TRBV20-1 | TRBD1
CATSISPQKDSPLHF | TGTGCCACCAGCATTTCACCCCAAAAGGATTCACCCCTCCACTTT | TRBJ1-6 | few | TRBV15 | NA
CAWISVYEQYF | TGTGCCTGGATAAGTGTCTACGAGCAGTACTTC | TRBJ2-7 | many | TRBV30 | NA
CSVEEVTGNYGYTF | TGCAGCGTTGAAGAGGTCACCGGGAACTATGGCTACACCTTC | TRBJ1-2 | NA | TRBV29-1 | NA
CATSKSGQGNNEQFF | TGTGCCACCAGTAAGTCAGGCCAGGGCAACAATGAGCAGTTCTTC | TRBJ2-1 | few | TRBV24-1 | NA
CASSLERVAVDTQYF | TGTGCCAGCAGCTTAGAGCGGGTAGCGGTAGATACGCAGTATTTT | TRBJ2-3 | many | TRBV7-2 | NA
CASSQGPGGANVLTF | TGTGCCAGCAGCCAAGGCCCTGGTGGGGCCAACGTCCTGACTTTC | TRBJ2-6 | few | TRBV14 | NA
CASSLEVGGSNEQFF | TGTGCCAGCAGCTTGGAAGTAGGGGGGAGCAATGAGCAGTTCTTC | TRBJ2-1 | few | TRBV5-4 | NA
CASSYSRAGLYSNQPQHF | TGTGCCAGCAGTTACTCGAGGGCAGGTCTTTATAGCAATCAGCCCCAGCATTTT | TRBJ1-5 | few | TRBV6-5 | NA
CASSLTSDTGELFF | TGTGCCAGCAGCCTCACTAGCGACACCGGGGAGCTGTTTTTT | TRBJ2-2 | few | TRBV7-3 | TRBD2
CASSLWLGVGNIQYF | TGCGCCAGCAGCCTATGGCTAGGGGTGGGGAACATTCAGTACTTC | TRBJ2-4 | NA | TRBV5-1 | NA
CASSSWEIKNIQHF | TGTGCCAGCAGCTCTTGGGAGATCAAAAACATTCAGCACTTC | TRBJ2-4 | few | TRBV7-9 | NA
CASSYSHLTEAFF | TGTGCCAGCAGTTACTCGCACCTCACTGAAGCTTTCTTT | TRBJ1-1 | many | TRBV6-6 | NA
CASSKEQGAYEQYF | TGTGCCAGCAGTAAAGAACAGGGAGCCTACGAGCAGTACTTC | TRBJ2-7 | many | TRBV25-1 | NA
CASSYTTGVGEKLFF | TGTGCCAGCAGTTACACGACAGGGGTAGGAGAAAAACTGTTTTTT | TRBJ1-4 | few | TRBV6-5 | TRBD1
CSARLGGGGQPQHF | TGCAGTGCTAGACTTGGAGGGGGCGGTCAGCCCCAGCATTTT | TRBJ1-5 | few | TRBV20-1 | TRBD1
CSAMTSGGYNEQFF | TGCAGTGCTATGACTAGCGGGGGTTACAATGAGCAGTTCTTC | TRBJ2-1 | many | TRBV20-1 | TRBD2
CASSYGGTTNEKLFF | TGTGCCAGCAGTTATGGGGGAACAACTAATGAAAAACTGTTTTTT | TRBJ1-4 | NA | TRBV28 | NA
CASSDVAVVSDTQYF | TGTGCCAGCAGTGATGTAGCGGTTGTATCAGATACGCAGTATTTT | TRBJ2-3 | NA | TRBV25-1 | NA
CATSDLLAGGYNEQFF | TGTGCCACCAGTGATCTCCTAGCGGGAGGCTACAATGAGCAGTTCTTC | TRBJ2-1 | few | TRBV24-1 | TRBD2
CASSPRQGAEGYTF | TGTGCCAGCAGCCCTAGACAGGGCGCTGAGGGCTACACCTTC | TRBJ1-2 | NA | TRBV28 | TRBD1